These T cell receptor beta chains were read from a single sample in a study of shared clonotypes between healthy human individuals. Generated by immunoSEQ multiplex PCR, the TCRdb table keeps only in-frame clones and is missing some. The repertoire has millions of clones, around 95% of them found once; the top ten carry 0.13%. Sequencing was performed on naive CD4+ T cells sorted from blood. These receptors came from a man aged 18 to 35 in good health. The CDR3 runs from the conserved cysteine through the conserved F or W. Each record gives: clone size, D gene, CDR3 length, J gene, V gene, CDR3 protein, CDR3 DNA. A D gene is named only where the DNA matches it firmly. Some rows mark clone size as missing; the rest say once, few, many or name a class of expanded clone.

size: .
D: TRBD2
length: 16
J: TRBJ2-7
V: TRBV4-3
CDR3: CASSWGTGGSSDEQYF
DNA: TGCGCCAGCAGCTGGGGGACTGGCGGGAGTTCGGACGAGCAGTACTTC

size: .
D: .
length: 13
J: TRBJ2-7
V: TRBV10-3
CDR3: CAISDNVSYEQYF
DNA: TGTGCCATCAGTGATAACGTCTCCTACGAGCAGTACTTC

size: .
D: TRBD2
length: 16
J: TRBJ2-3
V: TRBV5-1
CDR3: CASSLVWRGASDTQYF
DNA: TGCGCCAGCAGCTTGGTCTGGCGGGGGGCGTCGGATACGCAGTATTTT

size: .
D: TRBD1
length: 15
J: TRBJ2-3
V: TRBV6-1
CDR3: CASSEGTGGTDTQYF
DNA: TGTGCCAGCAGTGAAGGTACAGGGGGTACAGATACGCAGTATTTT

size: .
D: .
length: 12
J: TRBJ2-1
V: TRBV7-6
CDR3: CASSLGGTAQFF
DNA: TGTGCCAGCAGCTTGGGCGGGACAGCGCAGTTCTTC

size: .
D: TRBD1
length: 17
J: TRBJ2-2
V: TRBV5-5
CDR3: CASSLLPQGAGTGELFF
DNA: TGTGCCAGCAGCTTGCTACCACAGGGGGCTGGCACCGGGGAGCTGTTTTTT

size: .
D: .
length: 14
J: TRBJ2-2
V: TRBV6-5
CDR3: CASRADQSTGELFF
DNA: TGTGCCAGCAGGGCGGACCAGAGTACCGGGGAGCTGTTTTTT

size: .
D: TRBD1
length: 14
J: TRBJ2-7
V: TRBV27
CDR3: CASRYRGSDYEQYF
DNA: TGTGCCAGCAGGTACAGGGGCTCTGACTACGAGCAGTACTTC

size: once
D: TRBD1
length: 16
J: TRBJ2-7
V: TRBV7-8
CDR3: CASSSTRGPDSYEQYF
DNA: TGTGCCAGCAGCTCGACCAGGGGGCCGGACTCCTACGAGCAGTACTTC

size: .
D: TRBD1
length: 14
J: TRBJ1-1
V: TRBV5-1
CDR3: CASSPDRGNTEAFF
DNA: TGCGCCAGCAGCCCCGACAGGGGTAACACTGAAGCTTTCTTT

size: .
D: .
length: 13
J: TRBJ2-3
V: TRBV10-1
CDR3: CASSPTLADTQYF
DNA: TGCGCCAGCAGTCCGACACTCGCAGATACGCAGTATTTT

size: .
D: .
length: 13
J: TRBJ2-3
V: TRBV7-9
CDR3: CASTPFPRDTQYF
DNA: TGTGCCAGCACTCCCTTTCCTAGGGATACGCAGTATTTT

size: .
D: TRBD2
length: 17
J: TRBJ2-3
V: TRBV27
CDR3: CASSGRTSGSFRDTQYF
DNA: TGTGCCAGCAGCGGGAGGACTAGCGGGAGTTTTAGAGATACGCAGTATTTT

size: .
D: .
length: 13
J: TRBJ2-7
V: TRBV13
CDR3: CASSPRQSYEQYF
DNA: TGTGCCAGCAGCCCCAGACAGTCCTACGAGCAGTACTTC

size: once
D: TRBD1
length: 13
J: TRBJ1-1
V: TRBV6-6
CDR3: CASSGTGFTEAFF
DNA: TGTGCCAGCAGTGGGACAGGGTTTACTGAAGCTTTCTTT

size: once
D: TRBD2
length: 17
J: TRBJ2-7
V: TRBV5-1
CDR3: CASSVTSGTLSSYEQYF
DNA: TGCGCCAGCAGCGTGACTAGCGGGACTCTAAGCTCCTACGAGCAGTACTTC

size: once
D: .
length: 13
J: TRBJ1-1
V: TRBV2
CDR3: CASSGGSSTEAFF
DNA: TGTGCCAGCAGTGGAGGATCGAGCACTGAAGCTTTCTTT

size: .
D: TRBD1
length: 13
J: TRBJ1-1
V: TRBV2
CDR3: CASSGTGWTEAFF
DNA: TGTGCCAGCAGTGGGACAGGTTGGACTGAAGCTTTCTTT

size: .
D: .
length: 16
J: TRBJ2-7
V: TRBV11-2
CDR3: CASSPAGPAGAYEQYF
DNA: TGTGCCAGCAGCCCCGCCGGGCCGGCAGGGGCCTACGAGCAGTACTTC

size: .
D: TRBD1
length: 15
J: TRBJ2-1
V: TRBV5-1
CDR3: CASSTRDRGYNEQFF
DNA: TGCGCCAGCAGTACACGGGACAGGGGGTACAATGAGCAGTTCTTC

size: .
D: .
length: 16
J: TRBJ1-6
V: TRBV6-1
CDR3: CASSERRGGAHSPLHF
DNA: TGTGCCAGCAGTGAACGCCGAGGGGGGGCGCATTCACCCCTCCACTTT

size: .
D: .
length: 14
J: TRBJ1-2
V: TRBV4-2
CDR3: CASSQDDGGNGYTF
DNA: TGTGCCAGCAGCCAAGATGACGGGGGAAATGGCTACACCTTC

size: .
D: .
length: 14
J: TRBJ1-1
V: TRBV6-1
CDR3: CATDPIGAESEAFF
DNA: TGTGCCACCGACCCTATAGGGGCGGAATCTGAAGCTTTCTTT

size: .
D: .
length: 15
J: TRBJ2-7
V: TRBV12-5
CDR3: CASGLGPSPSYEQYF
DNA: TGTGCTAGTGGCCTGGGGCCCTCACCCTCCTACGAGCAGTACTTC

size: .
D: .
length: 15
J: TRBJ1-4
V: TRBV2
CDR3: CASTETSAANEKLFF
DNA: TGTGCCAGCACTGAAACAAGTGCTGCTAATGAAAAACTGTTTTTT

size: .
D: .
length: 15
J: TRBJ2-7
V: TRBV19
CDR3: CASSPWEASTYEQYF
DNA: TGTGCCAGTAGTCCCTGGGAGGCCAGCACCTACGAGCAGTACTTC